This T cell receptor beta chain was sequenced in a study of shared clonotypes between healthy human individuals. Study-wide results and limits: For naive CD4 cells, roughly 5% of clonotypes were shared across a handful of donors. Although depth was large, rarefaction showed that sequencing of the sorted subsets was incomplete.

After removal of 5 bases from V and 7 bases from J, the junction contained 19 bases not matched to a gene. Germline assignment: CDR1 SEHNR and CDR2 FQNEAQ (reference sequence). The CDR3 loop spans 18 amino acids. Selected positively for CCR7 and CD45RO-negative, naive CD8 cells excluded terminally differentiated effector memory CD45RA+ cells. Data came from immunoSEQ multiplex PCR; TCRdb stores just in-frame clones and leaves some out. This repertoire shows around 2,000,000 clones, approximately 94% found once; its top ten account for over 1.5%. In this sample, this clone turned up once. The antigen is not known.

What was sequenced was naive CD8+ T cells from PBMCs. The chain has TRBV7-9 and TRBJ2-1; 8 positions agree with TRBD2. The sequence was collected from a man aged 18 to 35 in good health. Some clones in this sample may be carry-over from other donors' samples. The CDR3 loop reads CASSDGLGSGRRSNEQFF. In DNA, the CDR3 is TGTGCCAGCAGCGACGGTCTGGGAAGCGGGAGAAGGTCGAATGAGCAGTTCTTC.